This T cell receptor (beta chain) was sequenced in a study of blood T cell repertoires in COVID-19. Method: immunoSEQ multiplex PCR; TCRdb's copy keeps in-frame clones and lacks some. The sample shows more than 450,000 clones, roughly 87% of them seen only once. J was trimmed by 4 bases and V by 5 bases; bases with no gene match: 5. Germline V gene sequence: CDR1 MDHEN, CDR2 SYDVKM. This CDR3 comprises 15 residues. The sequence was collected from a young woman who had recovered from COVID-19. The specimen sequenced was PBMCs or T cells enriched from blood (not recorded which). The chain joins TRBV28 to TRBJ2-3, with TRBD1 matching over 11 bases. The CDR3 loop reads CASSPPGQGADTQYF. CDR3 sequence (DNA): TGTGCCAGCAGTCCCCCGGGACAGGGGGCAGATACGCAGTATTTT.